These T cell receptor beta chains were read from a single sample in a study of cytomegalovirus exposure and HLA in healthy donors. Only in-frame clones appear in the TCRdb table, and some are missing; sequencing was by immunoSEQ multiplex PCR. The sample shows approximately 110,000 clones, roughly 73% of them seen only once. The sample comprised PBMCs. These receptors originate from a man aged 55 to 70 in good health and CMV-seropositive. The CDR3 runs from the conserved cysteine through the conserved F or W. A D gene is named only where the DNA matches it firmly. Clone size is stated in some rows and not others, as once, few, many or a class when expanded.

CDR3 DNA: TGTGCCAGCAGCCCATACAGGGTCCAAAGTGGCTACACCTTC
CDR3 protein: CASSPYRVQSGYTF
clone size: -
J gene: TRBJ1-2
V gene: TRBV9
D gene: -

CDR3 DNA: TGTGCCACCAGCAGAGCTATCAGGGAGGGATTGAGCACAGATACGCAGTATTTT
CDR3 protein: CATSRAIREGLSTDTQYF
clone size: -
J gene: TRBJ2-3
V gene: TRBV15
D gene: TRBD2

CDR3 DNA: TGTGCCAGCAGCGGGACTAGCGGGGGCCGCTCCTACAATGAGCAGTTCTTC
CDR3 protein: CASSGTSGGRSYNEQFF
clone size: -
J gene: TRBJ2-1
V gene: TRBV5-4
D gene: TRBD2

CDR3 DNA: TGTGCCAGCAGCCAATTCATTAGACAGGGCGAGCAGTACTTC
CDR3 protein: CASSQFIRQGEQYF
clone size: -
J gene: TRBJ2-7
V gene: TRBV4-2
D gene: TRBD1

CDR3 DNA: TGCGCCAGCAGTCTAGACAGGGCCACCACTGAAGCTTTCTTT
CDR3 protein: CASSLDRATTEAFF
clone size: -
J gene: TRBJ1-1
V gene: TRBV5-1
D gene: TRBD1

CDR3 DNA: TGTGCCAGTAGCCCGGGACAGGGGGCTTACTCTGGAAACACCATATATTTT
CDR3 protein: CASSPGQGAYSGNTIYF
clone size: once
J gene: TRBJ1-3
V gene: TRBV19
D gene: TRBD1

CDR3 DNA: TGTGCCAGCAGTTACTTACAGGGGGTTTTTGAAGCTTTCTTT
CDR3 protein: CASSYLQGVFEAFF
clone size: few
J gene: TRBJ1-1
V gene: TRBV2
D gene: TRBD1

CDR3 DNA: TGCGCCAGCAGCTTGGTAGTACAGATCGGATTCGGGGAGCTGTTTTTT
CDR3 protein: CASSLVVQIGFGELFF
clone size: -
J gene: TRBJ2-2
V gene: TRBV5-1
D gene: -

CDR3 DNA: TGTGCCAGCAGCTCCCCTCGGGACAGATCGAACACTGAAGCTTTCTTT
CDR3 protein: CASSSPRDRSNTEAFF
clone size: -
J gene: TRBJ1-1
V gene: TRBV7-6
D gene: TRBD1

CDR3 DNA: TGCGCCAGCAGCGTCCAGGGGGCACGGTATGGCTACACCTTC
CDR3 protein: CASSVQGARYGYTF
clone size: -
J gene: TRBJ1-2
V gene: TRBV5-1
D gene: TRBD1

CDR3 DNA: TGTGCCAGCAGGGGCCTCATCTACGAGCAGTACTTC
CDR3 protein: CASRGLIYEQYF
clone size: once
J gene: TRBJ2-7
V gene: TRBV21-1
D gene: -

CDR3 DNA: TGTGCCAGCAGCTTCGGGACAGGAAAAGCTTTCTTT
CDR3 protein: CASSFGTGKAFF
clone size: -
J gene: TRBJ1-1
V gene: TRBV27
D gene: TRBD1

CDR3 DNA: TGCGCCAGCAGCTTCGCCAGCGAAGAGACCCAGTACTTC
CDR3 protein: CASSFASEETQYF
clone size: -
J gene: TRBJ2-5
V gene: TRBV5-1
D gene: -

CDR3 DNA: TGTGCCAGCAGCTCATCGGGGGGCGCGGGCGAGCAGTACTTC
CDR3 protein: CASSSSGGAGEQYF
clone size: few
J gene: TRBJ2-7
V gene: TRBV7-9
D gene: -

CDR3 DNA: TGTGCCAGCTCTCCGATAAGGGGCGACGAGCAGTACTTC
CDR3 protein: CASSPIRGDEQYF
clone size: few
J gene: TRBJ2-7
V gene: TRBV18
D gene: -

CDR3 DNA: TGTGCCAGCAGCATTGGGGACAGCCAAGAGACCCAGTACTTC
CDR3 protein: CASSIGDSQETQYF
clone size: -
J gene: TRBJ2-5
V gene: TRBV9
D gene: TRBD1

CDR3 DNA: TGTGCCTGGGCCCCCGGGTGGGAGCTGTTTTTT
CDR3 protein: CAWAPGWELFF
clone size: -
J gene: TRBJ2-2
V gene: TRBV30
D gene: -

CDR3 DNA: TGTGCCAGCAGTGAATATGTTTACGGGACAGGGGTGGGCGAGCAGTACTTC
CDR3 protein: CASSEYVYGTGVGEQYF
clone size: -
J gene: TRBJ2-7
V gene: TRBV6-1
D gene: TRBD1

CDR3 DNA: TGTGCCAGCAGCCTCCGCTTCGGGAGCTCTGGAAACACCATATATTTT
CDR3 protein: CASSLRFGSSGNTIYF
clone size: once
J gene: TRBJ1-3
V gene: TRBV7-9
D gene: -

CDR3 DNA: TGTGCCAGCAGTTTCTCAGAAGGAATTTACGGGGGCTACACCTTC
CDR3 protein: CASSFSEGIYGGYTF
clone size: -
J gene: TRBJ1-2
V gene: TRBV27
D gene: -